The clone carrying this TCR beta chain is a singleton in its sample. The antigen remains unidentified. The treatment was: approximately 18 received Ad26.COV2.S at low or high dose, single or two shots; several received placebo; per-sample allocation not given. Sampling was performed 63 days after the first vaccine or placebo injection. The source of the sample is a study of Ad26.COV2.S vaccination and SARS-CoV-2 variants. Regarding the study as a whole: Placebo recipients and vaccine recipients were similar in non-spike TCR breadth. TCR breadth and depth analyses may have underestimated total T cell responses. Spike-specific TCR breadth ran higher among vaccine recipients than placebo recipients.

CDR3 length equals 12 residues. CDR1 and CDR2 (germline): ENHRY, SYGVKD. The V and J ends lost 5 bases and 3 bases respectively, with 8 bases between them. Generated by immunoSEQ multiplex PCR, the TCRdb table keeps only in-frame clones and is missing some. This sample has 350,000 to 450,000 clones; 89% occur once, and the top ten carry about 2%. This TCR came from a person between 18 and 59 years old who received the Ad26.COV2.S COVID-19 vaccine or a placebo. The input for sequencing was peripheral blood, taken in a trial of Ad26.COV2.S vaccine versus placebo. V usage is TRBV10-3 and J usage is TRBJ2-7, with D possibly matching TRBD2 (5 bases). CDR3 DNA sequence: TGTGCCATCAGTCCCCGGGACTACGAGCAGTACTTC. Encoded protein: CAISPRDYEQYF.